These T cell receptor beta chains were read from a single sample in a study of identifying expanded T cells in peripheral blood. The assay was immunoSEQ multiplex PCR, and TCRdb's table has in-frame clones only and misses some. The sample has some 91,000 clones, about nine tenths seen once. The sequenced material came from blood. These receptors all stem from a person between 18 and 70 years old in good health. The CDR3 runs from the conserved cysteine through the conserved F or W. Fields, in order: J gene, clone size, V gene, D gene, CDR3 protein, CDR3 DNA. D genes are given only for firm matches. The size of a clone is reported for some rows only, either as once, few or many, or as a class for expanded clones.

>TRBJ2-4|.|TRBV11-2|TRBD2
CASSLALAAKNIQYF
TGTGCCAGCAGCCTCGCACTAGCGGCCAAAAACATTCAGTACTTC
>TRBJ2-3|.|TRBV6-5|.
CASSYTSTDTQYF
TGTGCCAGCAGTTACACTAGCACAGATACGCAGTATTTT
>TRBJ2-7|.|TRBV5-1|.
CASSFRDLPYEQYF
TGCGCCAGCAGTTTCCGGGACCTTCCCTACGAGCAGTACTTC
>TRBJ2-1|.|TRBV6-5|TRBD2
CASSYRRESYNEQFF
TGTGCCAGCAGTTATCGGCGGGAGTCCTACAATGAGCAGTTCTTC
>TRBJ1-5|.|TRBV5-6|.
CASSLITQATNQPQHF
TGTGCCAGCAGCTTAATCACCCAGGCAACAAATCAGCCCCAGCATTTT
>TRBJ2-7|.|TRBV11-2|TRBD1
CASSFPGDLTGTTYEQYF
TGTGCCAGCAGCTTTCCTGGTGATCTGACAGGGACGACCTACGAGCAGTACTTC
>TRBJ2-3|.|TRBV28|.
CASRSSVTTDTQYF
TGTGCCAGCAGGTCTAGCGTTACCACAGATACGCAGTATTTT
>TRBJ1-2|many|TRBV6-4|TRBD1
CASSDSTGGGYTF
TGTGCCAGCAGTGACTCGACAGGGGGCGGCTACACCTTC
>TRBJ2-3|.|TRBV19|TRBD1
CASSPGRGITDTQYF
TGTGCCAGTAGCCCAGGCAGGGGGATCACAGATACGCAGTATTTT
>TRBJ2-7|.|TRBV9|TRBD1
CASSVGGQGRYEQYF
TGTGCCAGCAGCGTAGGAGGACAGGGTCGATACGAGCAGTACTTC
>TRBJ2-2|.|TRBV5-5|TRBD2
CASSISGIDTGELFF
TGTGCCAGCAGCATCAGCGGGATTGACACCGGGGAGCTGTTTTTT
>TRBJ1-1|.|TRBV9|.
CASSVDHRPSMNTEAFF
TGTGCCAGCAGCGTTGACCACAGGCCCTCCATGAACACTGAAGCTTTCTTT
>TRBJ1-1|.|TRBV7-9|.
CASSFSGEAEAFF
TGTGCCAGCAGCTTCTCAGGGGAGGCTGAAGCTTTCTTT
>TRBJ1-5|.|TRBV27|TRBD1
CASSRDRRGGSQPQHF
TGTGCCAGCAGCCGGGACAGGAGGGGTGGGAGTCAGCCCCAGCATTTT
>TRBJ2-1|.|TRBV4-2|TRBD2
CASSLPGTSGGNEQFF
TGTGCCAGCAGCCTACCGGGGACTAGCGGAGGTAATGAGCAGTTCTTC
>TRBJ2-6|.|TRBV7-2|.
CASSPQGSGANVLTF
TGTGCCAGCAGCCCCCAGGGATCTGGGGCCAACGTCCTGACTTTC
>TRBJ1-2|.|TRBV28|TRBD1
CASRPQGDYGYTF
TGTGCCAGCCGACCCCAGGGGGACTATGGCTACACCTTC
>TRBJ2-4|.|TRBV28|TRBD2
CASSSGLAVDIQYF
TGTGCCAGCAGTTCGGGACTAGCGGTTGACATTCAGTACTTC
>TRBJ1-2|.|TRBV4-3|TRBD1
CASSQDQGGPINYGYTF
TGCGCCAGCAGCCAAGACCAGGGGGGGCCTATTAACTATGGCTACACCTTC
>TRBJ1-3|.|TRBV28|.
CASSFRGAGNTIYF
TGTGCCAGCAGTTTTCGGGGGGCTGGAAACACCATATATTTT
>TRBJ2-7|.|TRBV11-1|.
CASSGERGRHDYEQYF
TGTGCCAGCAGTGGAGAGCGCGGCAGACATGACTACGAGCAGTACTTC
>TRBJ1-6|few|TRBV2|.
CASSPGWSLHF
TGTGCCAGCAGTCCGGGGTGGTCCCTCCACTTT
>TRBJ2-3|.|TRBV30|TRBD1
CAWSAGTGVTDTQYF
TGTGCCTGGAGCGCCGGGACAGGGGTAACAGATACGCAGTATTTT
>TRBJ2-5|.|TRBV5-1|TRBD2
CASSLEASGDETQYF
TGCGCCAGCAGCTTGGAGGCTAGCGGGGATGAGACCCAGTACTTC
>TRBJ1-5|.|TRBV19|.
CASSTYGGVNNQPQHF
TGTGCCAGTAGTACCTATGGGGGTGTCAACAATCAGCCCCAGCATTTT
>TRBJ1-5|.|TRBV5-1|TRBD1
CASSPGQGDDQPQHF
TGCGCCAGCAGCCCGGGGCAGGGGGATGATCAGCCCCAGCATTTT
>TRBJ1-2|.|TRBV6-1|.
CASRGDTNYGYTF
TGTGCCAGTCGGGGGGACACTAACTATGGCTACACCTTC
>TRBJ1-2|.|TRBV25-1|.
CASSELGQGPTFYGYTF
TGTGCCAGCAGTGAATTAGGGCAGGGACCGACATTTTATGGCTACACCTTC
>TRBJ2-2|.|TRBV7-9|.
CASRFPTGELFF
TGTGCCAGCAGGTTTCCCACCGGGGAGCTGTTTTTT
>TRBJ2-3|.|TRBV9|.
CASSVGGTGEPTDTQYF
TGTGCCAGCAGCGTAGGTGGGACGGGGGAGCCCACAGATACGCAGTATTTT
>TRBJ2-7|.|TRBV6-5|.
CASNQGYGEQYF
TGTGCCAGCAACCAGGGGTACGGCGAGCAGTACTTC
>TRBJ2-4|once|TRBV30|.
CAWSVGLRIQYF
TGTGCCTGGAGTGTAGGCCTAAGAATTCAGTACTTC
>TRBJ2-1|.|TRBV9|.
CASSVETRYNEQFF
TGTGCCAGCAGCGTAGAGACTAGATACAATGAGCAGTTCTTC
>TRBJ2-5|.|TRBV29-1|TRBD1
CSVARDSDETQYF
TGCAGCGTCGCCCGGGACAGTGATGAGACCCAGTACTTC
>TRBJ1-1|.|TRBV27|.
CASRRRGANTEAFF
TGTGCCAGCAGAAGAAGGGGTGCAAACACTGAAGCTTTCTTT
>TRBJ2-5|.|TRBV18|TRBD1
CASLYTAGTEETQYF
TGTGCCAGCTTATATACCGCCGGGACAGAAGAGACCCAGTACTTC
>TRBJ1-5|.|TRBV19|.
CASSDQVGNQPQHF
TGTGCCAGTAGTGACCAGGTGGGAAATCAGCCCCAGCATTTT
>TRBJ1-1|.|TRBV5-4|.
CASSSSGATEAFF
TGTGCCAGCAGCTCCTCAGGGGCGACTGAAGCTTTCTTT
>TRBJ2-3|.|TRBV30|TRBD1
CAWGTGLTDTQYF
TGTGCCTGGGGGACAGGGCTCACAGATACGCAGTATTTT
>TRBJ1-2|.|TRBV10-2|TRBD1
CASSDPDREPGYTF
TGCGCCAGCAGTGACCCGGACAGGGAGCCTGGCTACACCTTC
>TRBJ2-5|.|TRBV19|.
CASRGAGSQETQYF
TGTGCCAGTAGGGGGGCGGGGAGTCAAGAGACCCAGTACTTC
>TRBJ1-6|few|TRBV18|.
CASSPWRDSPLHF
TGTGCCAGCTCACCTTGGCGGGATTCACCCCTCCACTTT
>TRBJ2-3|once|TRBV7-3|.
CASSSQLAVPYF
TGTGCCAGCAGCTCCCAACTAGCCGTTCCGTATTTT
>TRBJ1-2|.|TRBV6-5|.
CASRGDPVDYGYTF
TGTGCCAGCAGGGGGGACCCGGTGGACTATGGCTACACCTTC
>TRBJ2-3|.|TRBV4-2|.
CASSQAAGNTDTQYF
TGTGCCAGCAGCCAAGCGGCAGGAAACACAGATACGCAGTATTTT
>TRBJ2-1|.|TRBV27|TRBD2
CASSSGGFYNEQFF
TGTGCCAGCAGTTCGGGGGGATTCTACAATGAGCAGTTCTTC
>TRBJ2-6|.|TRBV4-1|.
CASSQDDSSGANVLTF
TGCGCCAGCAGCCAAGATGATAGCTCTGGGGCCAACGTCCTGACTTTC
>TRBJ2-6|.|TRBV7-2|.
CASSFRSSGANVLTF
TGTGCCAGCAGCTTCAGGAGCTCTGGGGCCAACGTCCTGACTTTC
>TRBJ2-3|.|TRBV4-3|.
CASSQVDGTSSTDTQYF
TGCGCCAGCAGCCAAGTCGACGGGACTTCTAGCACAGATACGCAGTATTTT
>TRBJ2-2|once|TRBV19|TRBD1
CASKTRTDRAGELFF
TGTGCCAGTAAAACCCGCACGGACAGGGCCGGGGAGCTGTTTTTT
>TRBJ1-2|.|TRBV9|.
CASSVEGDYGYTF
TGTGCCAGCAGCGTAGAGGGTGACTATGGCTACACCTTC
>TRBJ1-2|.|TRBV30|.
CAWSVNTLMAAGF
TGTGCCTGGAGTGTAAACACCTTGATGGCTGCTGGCTTC
>TRBJ2-6|.|TRBV5-1|.
CASSFALSGGANVLTF
TGCGCCAGCAGCTTCGCCCTCTCCGGTGGGGCCAACGTCCTGACTTTC
>TRBJ1-2|.|TRBV2|.
CASNDQGWYGYTF
TGTGCCAGCAATGACCAGGGTTGGTATGGCTACACCTTC